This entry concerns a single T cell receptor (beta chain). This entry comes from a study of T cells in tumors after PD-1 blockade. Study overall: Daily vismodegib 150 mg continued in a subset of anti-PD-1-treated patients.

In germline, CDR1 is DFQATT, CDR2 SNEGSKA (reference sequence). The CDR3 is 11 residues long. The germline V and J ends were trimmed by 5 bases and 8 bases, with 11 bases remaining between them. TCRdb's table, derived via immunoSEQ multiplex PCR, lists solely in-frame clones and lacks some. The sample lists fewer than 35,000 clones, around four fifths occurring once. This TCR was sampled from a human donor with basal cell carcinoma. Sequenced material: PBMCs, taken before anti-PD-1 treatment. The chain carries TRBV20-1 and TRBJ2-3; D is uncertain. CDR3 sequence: CSAPMVGTQYF. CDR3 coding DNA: TGCAGTGCTCCCATGGTCGGTACGCAGTATTTT.